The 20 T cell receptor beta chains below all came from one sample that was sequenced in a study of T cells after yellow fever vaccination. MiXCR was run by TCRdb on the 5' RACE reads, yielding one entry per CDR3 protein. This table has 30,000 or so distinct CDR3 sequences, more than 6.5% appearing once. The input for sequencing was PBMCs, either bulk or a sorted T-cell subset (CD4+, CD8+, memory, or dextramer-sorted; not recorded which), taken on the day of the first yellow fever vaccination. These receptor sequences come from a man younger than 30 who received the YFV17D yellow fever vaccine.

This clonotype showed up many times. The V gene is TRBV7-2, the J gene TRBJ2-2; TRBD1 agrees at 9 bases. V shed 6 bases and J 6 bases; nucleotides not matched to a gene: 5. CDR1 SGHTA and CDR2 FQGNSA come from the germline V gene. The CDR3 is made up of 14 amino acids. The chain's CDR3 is CASRLRQGAGELFF. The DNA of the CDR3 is TGTGCCAGCAGGCTTAGACAGGGGGCCGGGGAGCTGTTTTTT. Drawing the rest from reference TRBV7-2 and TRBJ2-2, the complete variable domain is GAGVSQSPSNKVTEKGKDVELRCDPISGHTALYWYRQSLGQGLEFLIYFQGNSAPDKSGLPSDRFSAERTGGSVSTLTIQRTQQEDSAVYLCASRLRQGAGELFFGEGSRLTVL.

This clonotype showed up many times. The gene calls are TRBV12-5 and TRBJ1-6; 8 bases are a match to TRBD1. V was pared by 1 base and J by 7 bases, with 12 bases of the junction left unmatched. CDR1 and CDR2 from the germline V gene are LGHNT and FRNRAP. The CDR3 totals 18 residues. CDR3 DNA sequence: TGTGCTAGTGGTTTGGCCAAGCCCGGACAGGGCCCAAATTCACCCCTCCACTTT. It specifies CASGLAKPGQGPNSPLHF.

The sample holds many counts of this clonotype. The CDR3 is CASSPPSQTDTQYF. The DNA of the CDR3 is TGTGCCAGCAGCCCCCCGTCCCAGACAGATACGCAGTATTTT. The gene calls are TRBV7-6 and TRBJ2-3, with D unresolved. The CDR3 extends over 14 amino acids. Germline loops: CDR1 SGHVS, CDR2 FNYEAQ. V lost 5 bases and J lost 3, with 12 bases in between.

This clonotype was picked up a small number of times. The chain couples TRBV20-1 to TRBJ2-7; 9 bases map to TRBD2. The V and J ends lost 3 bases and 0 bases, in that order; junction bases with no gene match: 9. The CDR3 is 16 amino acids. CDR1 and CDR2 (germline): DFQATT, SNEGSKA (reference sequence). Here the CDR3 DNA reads TGCAGTGCTAGTGGGACGCTAGCGGGGCACTCCTACGAGCAGTACGTC. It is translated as CSASGTLAGHSYEQYV.

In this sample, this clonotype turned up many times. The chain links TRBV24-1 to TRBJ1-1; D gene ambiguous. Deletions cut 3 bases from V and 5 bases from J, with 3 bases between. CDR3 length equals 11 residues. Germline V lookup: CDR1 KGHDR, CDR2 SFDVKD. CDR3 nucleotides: TGTGCCACCAGTGATCGGACTGAAGCTTTCTTT. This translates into CATSDRTEAFF.

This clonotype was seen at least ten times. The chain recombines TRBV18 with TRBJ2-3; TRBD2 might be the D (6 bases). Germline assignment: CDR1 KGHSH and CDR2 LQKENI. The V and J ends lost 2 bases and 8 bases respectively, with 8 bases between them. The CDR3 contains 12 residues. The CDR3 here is CASSPIGGTQYF. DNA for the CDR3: TGTGCCAGCTCACCAATCGGGGGTACGCAGTATTTT.

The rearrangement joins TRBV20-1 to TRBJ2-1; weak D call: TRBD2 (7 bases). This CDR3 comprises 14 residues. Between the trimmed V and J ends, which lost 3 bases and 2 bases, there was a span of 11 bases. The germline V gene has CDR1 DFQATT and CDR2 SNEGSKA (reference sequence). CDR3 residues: CSARGGPAYNEQFF. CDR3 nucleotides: TGCAGTGCTAGGGGGGGGCCCGCCTACAATGAGCAGTTCTTC.

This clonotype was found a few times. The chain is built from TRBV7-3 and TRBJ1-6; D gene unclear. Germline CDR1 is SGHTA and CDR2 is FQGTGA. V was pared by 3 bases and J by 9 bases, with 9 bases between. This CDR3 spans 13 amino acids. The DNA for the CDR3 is TGTGCCAGCAGCTTGAGGCGCGGTTCACCCCTCCACTTT. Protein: CASSLRRGSPLHF.

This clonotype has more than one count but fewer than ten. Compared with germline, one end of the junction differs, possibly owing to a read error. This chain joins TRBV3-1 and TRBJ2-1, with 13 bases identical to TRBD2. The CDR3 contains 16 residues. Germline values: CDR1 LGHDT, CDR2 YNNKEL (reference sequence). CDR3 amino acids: CASNQLAGGPGGEQFF. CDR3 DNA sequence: TGTGCCAGCAACCAACTAGCGGGGGGGCCGGGTGGTGAGCAGTTCTTC.

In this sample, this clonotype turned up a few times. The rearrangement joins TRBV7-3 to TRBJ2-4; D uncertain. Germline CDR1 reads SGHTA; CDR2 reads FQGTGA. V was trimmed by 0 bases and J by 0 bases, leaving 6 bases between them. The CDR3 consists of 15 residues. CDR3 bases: TGTGCCAGCAGCTTAACAGGAGCAGCCAAAAACATTCAGTACTTC. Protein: CASSLTGAAKNIQYF.

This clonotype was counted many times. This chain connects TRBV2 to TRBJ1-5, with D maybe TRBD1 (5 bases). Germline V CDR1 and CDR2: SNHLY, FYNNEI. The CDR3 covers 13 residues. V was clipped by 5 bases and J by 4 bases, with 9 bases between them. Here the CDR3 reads CASSPDRNQPQHF. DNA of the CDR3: TGTGCCAGCAGTCCTGACAGAAATCAGCCCCAGCATTTT.

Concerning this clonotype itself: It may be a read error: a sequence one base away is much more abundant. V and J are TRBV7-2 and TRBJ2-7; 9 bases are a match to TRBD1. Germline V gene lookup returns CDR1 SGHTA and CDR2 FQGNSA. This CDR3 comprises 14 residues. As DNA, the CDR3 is TGTGACAGCAGCTCCGGGACAGGGTACTACGAGCAGTACTTC. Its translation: CDSSSGTGYYEQYF.

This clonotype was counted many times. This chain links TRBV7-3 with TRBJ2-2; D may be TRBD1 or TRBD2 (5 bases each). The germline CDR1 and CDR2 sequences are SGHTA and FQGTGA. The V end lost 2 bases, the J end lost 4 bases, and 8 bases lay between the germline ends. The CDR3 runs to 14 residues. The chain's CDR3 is CASSLSGTTGELFF. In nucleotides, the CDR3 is TGTGCCAGCAGCTTATCGGGGACCACCGGGGAGCTGTTTTTT.

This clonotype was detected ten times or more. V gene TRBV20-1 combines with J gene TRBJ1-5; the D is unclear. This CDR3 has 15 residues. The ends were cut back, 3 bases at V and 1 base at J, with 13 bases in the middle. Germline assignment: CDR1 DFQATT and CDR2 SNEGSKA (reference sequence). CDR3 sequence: CSASPSRWSNQPQHF. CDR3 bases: TGCAGTGCTAGTCCTTCCCGCTGGAGCAATCAGCCCCAGCATTTT.

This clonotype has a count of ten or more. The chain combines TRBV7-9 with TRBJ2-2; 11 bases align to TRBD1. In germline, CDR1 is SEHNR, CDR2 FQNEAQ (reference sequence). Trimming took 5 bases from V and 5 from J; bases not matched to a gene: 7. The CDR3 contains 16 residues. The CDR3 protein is CASSPFRDRGTGELFF. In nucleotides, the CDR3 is TGTGCCAGCAGCCCCTTCCGGGACAGGGGGACCGGGGAGCTGTTTTTT.

In DNA, the CDR3 is TGCGCCAGCAAAGGGGCGAAATCCTACGAGCAGTACGTC. Residues: CASKGAKSYEQYV. The chain uses TRBV10-1 and TRBJ2-7, with a tentative D call TRBD1 (5 bases). Trimming removed 7 bases at V and 1 base at J, with 11 bases between. This CDR3 has 13 amino acids. The V gene's germline CDR1 is WNHNN and CDR2 SYGVQD (reference sequence).

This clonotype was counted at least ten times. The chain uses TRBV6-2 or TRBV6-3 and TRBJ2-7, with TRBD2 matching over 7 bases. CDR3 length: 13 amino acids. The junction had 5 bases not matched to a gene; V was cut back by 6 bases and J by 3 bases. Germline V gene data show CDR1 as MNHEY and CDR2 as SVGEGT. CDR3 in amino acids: CASSRGGFYEQYF. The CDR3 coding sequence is TGTGCCAGCAGCCGCGGGGGATTCTACGAGCAGTACTTC.

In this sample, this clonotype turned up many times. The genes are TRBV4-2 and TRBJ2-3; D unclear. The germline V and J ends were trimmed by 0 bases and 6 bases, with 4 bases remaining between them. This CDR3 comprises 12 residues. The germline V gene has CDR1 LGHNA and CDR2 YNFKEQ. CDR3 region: CASSQEYDTQYF. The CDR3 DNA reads TGTGCCAGCAGCCAAGAGTATGATACGCAGTATTTT.

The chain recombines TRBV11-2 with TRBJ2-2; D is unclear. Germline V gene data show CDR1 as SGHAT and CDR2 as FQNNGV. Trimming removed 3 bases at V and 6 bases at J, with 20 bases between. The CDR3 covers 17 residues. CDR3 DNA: TGTGCCAGCAGCTTGTTGGACGTCTACTCTACGTCCGGGGAGCTGTTTTTT. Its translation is CASSLLDVYSTSGELFF.

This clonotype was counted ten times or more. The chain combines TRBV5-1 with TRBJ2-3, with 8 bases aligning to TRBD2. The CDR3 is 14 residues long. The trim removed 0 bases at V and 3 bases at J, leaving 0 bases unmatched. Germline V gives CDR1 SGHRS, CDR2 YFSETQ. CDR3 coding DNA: TGCGCCAGCAGCTTGGGACTAGCGACAGATACGCAGTATTTT. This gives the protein CASSLGLATDTQYF. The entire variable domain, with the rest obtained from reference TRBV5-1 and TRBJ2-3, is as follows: KAGVTQTPRYLIKTRGQQVTLSCSPISGHRSVSWYQQTPGQGLQFLFEYFSETQRNKGNFPGRFSGRQFSNSRSEMNVSTLELGDSALYLCASSLGLATDTQYFGPGTRLTVL.